This is a list of T cell receptor beta chains from one sample in a study of OX40 agonist ivuxolimab in advanced cancers. Clones were read by immunoSEQ multiplex PCR, and TCRdb kept only the in-frame ones, dropping some. Among 70,000 to 75,000 clones listed, 70% to 90% were seen once. The sample was CD4+ or CD8+ T cells sorted from blood, taken in a trial of the OX40 agonist ivuxolimab. The receptor set was obtained from an adult with an advanced solid tumor such as melanoma, head and neck, liver or kidney cancer. Both conserved end residues are part of each CDR3. Fields, in order: D gene, J gene, V gene, clone size, CDR3 protein, CDR3 DNA. A D gene is named only where the DNA matches it firmly. Clone size, where shown, is once, few, many, or a class for clones that have expanded.

. | TRBJ1-3 | TRBV30 | . | CASYKDSGNTIYF | TGTGCCTCTTACAAAGACTCTGGAAACACCATATATTTT
TRBD2 | TRBJ2-2 | TRBV18 | . | CASSPTGGRPNTGELFF | TGTGCCAGCTCACCAACGGGGGGGCGCCCGAACACCGGGGAGCTGTTTTTT
. | TRBJ1-1 | TRBV7-6 | . | CASSFGQEAFF | TGTGCCAGCAGCTTCGGACAGGAAGCTTTCTTT
TRBD2 | TRBJ2-2 | TRBV28 | . | CASSGSLREGRELFF | TGTGCCAGCAGCGGGTCTTTGCGGGAGGGCCGGGAGCTGTTTTTT
. | TRBJ2-5 | TRBV4-1 | . | CASSSDQGGPQETQYF | TGCGCCAGCAGCTCCGATCAGGGGGGCCCCCAAGAGACCCAGTACTTC
. | TRBJ2-1 | TRBV7-9 | . | CASSLEPTGAANNEQFF | TGTGCCAGCAGCTTAGAACCCACGGGGGCAGCGAACAATGAGCAGTTCTTC
. | TRBJ1-2 | TRBV6-5 | . | CASSSSRVGADYGYTF | TGTGCCAGCAGTTCGTCGAGGGTGGGGGCTGACTATGGCTACACCTTC
. | TRBJ2-2 | TRBV2 | few | CASSGIITGELFF | TGTGCCAGCAGTGGGATTATAACCGGGGAGCTGTTTTTT
TRBD1 | TRBJ1-3 | TRBV5-1 | once | CASSGTGTGNTIYF | TGCGCCAGCAGCGGGACAGGGACTGGAAACACCATATATTTT
. | TRBJ2-5 | TRBV6-5 | . | CASSYSGRLQETQYF | TGTGCCAGCAGTTACTCCGGCCGTCTCCAAGAGACCCAGTACTTC
. | TRBJ1-4 | TRBV7-9 | . | CAIPWGTNEKLFF | TGTGCCATCCCTTGGGGTACTAATGAAAAACTGTTTTTT
. | TRBJ1-2 | TRBV4-2 | . | CASSQEQEAPPNGYTF | TGTGCCAGCAGCCAAGAACAGGAGGCGCCGCCCAATGGCTACACCTTC
TRBD1 | TRBJ2-3 | TRBV7-6 | . | CASSTRQGADTQYF | TGTGCCAGCAGCACCCGACAGGGGGCGGATACGCAGTATTTT
. | TRBJ1-5 | TRBV27 | . | CASQGGGNQPQHF | TGTGCCTCCCAAGGCGGAGGGAATCAGCCCCAGCATTTT
. | TRBJ1-5 | TRBV29-1 | once | CSVGGVGQPQHF | TGCAGCGTTGGGGGGGTAGGGCAGCCCCAGCATTTT
. | TRBJ1-5 | TRBV6-4 | . | CASSVGPNQPQHF | TGTGCCAGCAGTGTTGGCCCCAATCAGCCCCAGCATTTT
. | TRBJ2-6 | TRBV5-8 | . | CASSLDGSGANVLTF | TGTGCCAGCAGCTTAGACGGCTCTGGGGCCAACGTCCTGACTTTC
. | TRBJ1-2 | TRBV19 | . | CASSMGNNYGYTF | TGTGCCAGTAGTATGGGGAATAACTATGGCTACACCTTC
TRBD1 | TRBJ2-7 | TRBV7-3 | . | CASSPRDSSYEQYF | TGTGCCAGCAGCCCCAGGGACAGCTCCTACGAGCAGTACTTC
TRBD2 | TRBJ2-1 | TRBV5-6 | once | CASSLGSGSSYNEQFF | TGTGCCAGCAGCTTGGGTAGCGGGAGCTCCTACAATGAGCAGTTCTTC
TRBD1 | TRBJ2-3 | TRBV19 | . | CASRRTGGPDTQYF | TGTGCCAGTAGAAGGACAGGGGGCCCAGATACGCAGTATTTT
. | TRBJ1-1 | TRBV14 | . | CASSQGVVTEAFF | TGTGCCAGCAGCCAAGGGGTGGTCACTGAAGCTTTCTTT
TRBD2 | TRBJ2-1 | TRBV7-4 | . | CASSFRTSGEYNEQFF | TGTGCCAGCAGCTTCAGGACTAGCGGGGAGTACAATGAGCAGTTCTTC
. | TRBJ2-3 | TRBV2 | . | CASSVGTDTQYF | TGTGCCAGCAGTGTAGGGACAGATACGCAGTATTTT
. | TRBJ2-2 | TRBV6-4 | once | CASSDSGDLPPPGELFF | TGTGCCAGCAGTGACTCGGGGGATCTCCCACCCCCCGGGGAGCTGTTTTTT
TRBD2 | TRBJ2-5 | TRBV28 | . | CASGLAGFVETQYF | TGTGCCAGCGGGCTAGCGGGGTTTGTGGAGACCCAGTACTTC
. | TRBJ1-1 | TRBV7-9 | . | CASSSVNWGTEAFF | TGTGCCAGCAGCTCCGTTAATTGGGGGACTGAAGCTTTCTTT
. | TRBJ2-5 | TRBV5-1 | . | CASSNIQGSSETQYF | TGCGCCAGCAGCAACATACAGGGTTCCTCAGAGACCCAGTACTTC
. | TRBJ1-4 | TRBV6-5 | . | CASSLTAATNEKLFF | TGTGCCAGCAGTTTGACGGCCGCAACTAATGAAAAACTGTTTTTT
. | TRBJ2-5 | TRBV19 | . | CASSVFGTQYF | TGTGCCAGTAGTGTCTTTGGGACCCAGTACTTC
TRBD2 | TRBJ2-7 | TRBV5-1 | . | CASSRTSATYEQYF | TGCGCCAGCAGCCGCACTAGCGCGACCTACGAGCAGTACTTC
TRBD2 | TRBJ2-3 | TRBV4-1 | . | CASSISGTSPDTQYF | TGCGCCAGCAGCATATCCGGGACTAGCCCCGATACGCAGTATTTT
. | TRBJ1-6 | TRBV30 | . | CAWSDGNSPLHF | TGTGCCTGGAGTGACGGAAATTCACCCCTCCACTTT
TRBD1 | TRBJ1-1 | TRBV4-2 | . | CASTEGQGNTEAFF | TGTGCCAGCACCGAGGGACAGGGTAACACTGAAGCTTTCTTT
TRBD2 | TRBJ2-5 | TRBV7-2 | few | CASSLAPSGGPFQETQYF | TGTGCCAGCAGCTTAGCTCCTAGCGGGGGGCCGTTTCAAGAGACCCAGTACTTC
. | TRBJ1-2 | TRBV6-5 | . | CASSVAGTLYGYTF | TGTGCCAGCAGTGTGGCGGGAACACTCTATGGCTACACCTTC